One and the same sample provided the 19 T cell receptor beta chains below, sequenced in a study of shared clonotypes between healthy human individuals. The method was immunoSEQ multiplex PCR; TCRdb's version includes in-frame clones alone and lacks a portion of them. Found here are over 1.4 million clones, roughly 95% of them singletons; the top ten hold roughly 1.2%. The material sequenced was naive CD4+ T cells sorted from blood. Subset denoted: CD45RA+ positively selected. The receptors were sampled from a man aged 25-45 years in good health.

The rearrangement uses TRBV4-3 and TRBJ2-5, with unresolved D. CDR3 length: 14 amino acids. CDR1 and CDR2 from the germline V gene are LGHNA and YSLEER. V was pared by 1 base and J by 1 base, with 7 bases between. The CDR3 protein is CASSQVAGQETQYF. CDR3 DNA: TGCGCCAGCAGCCAAGTGGCAGGCCAAGAGACCCAGTACTTC.

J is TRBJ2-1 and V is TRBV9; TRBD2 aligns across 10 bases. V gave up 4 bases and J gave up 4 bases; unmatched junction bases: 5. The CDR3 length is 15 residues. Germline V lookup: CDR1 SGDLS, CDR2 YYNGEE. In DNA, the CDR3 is TGTGCCAGCAGCACCGGACTAGCGGAATACAATGAGCAGTTCTTC. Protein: CASSTGLAEYNEQFF.

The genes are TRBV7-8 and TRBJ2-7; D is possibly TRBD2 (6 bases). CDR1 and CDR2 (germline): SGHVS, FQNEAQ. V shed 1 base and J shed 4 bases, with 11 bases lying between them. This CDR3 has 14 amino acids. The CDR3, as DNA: TGTGCCAGCAGCTTAGGGGGGGAATGGTACGAGCAGTACTTC. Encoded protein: CASSLGGEWYEQYF. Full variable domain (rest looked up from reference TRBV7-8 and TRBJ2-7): GAGVSQSPRYKVAKRGQDVALRCDPISGHVSLFWYQQALGQGPEFLTYFQNEAQLDKSGLPSDRFFAERPEGSVSTLKIQRTQQEDSAVYLCASSLGGEWYEQYFGPGTRLTVT.

CDR3 sequence (DNA): TGTGCCAGCAGTAAACAGGGGGAGACAGATACGCAGTATTTT. Its protein is CASSKQGETDTQYF. The chain couples TRBV28 to TRBJ2-3; 8 bases map to TRBD1. The CDR3 totals 14 residues. Germline V gene lookup returns CDR1 MDHEN and CDR2 SYDVKM. Trimming removed 5 bases from V and 3 bases from J; junction bases left unmatched: 4.

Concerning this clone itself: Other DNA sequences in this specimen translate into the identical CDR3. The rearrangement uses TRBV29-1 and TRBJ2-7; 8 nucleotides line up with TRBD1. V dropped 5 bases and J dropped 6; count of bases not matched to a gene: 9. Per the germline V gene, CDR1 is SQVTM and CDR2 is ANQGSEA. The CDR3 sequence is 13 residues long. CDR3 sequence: CSVSAGGSGEQYF. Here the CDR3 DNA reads TGCAGCGTTTCGGCAGGGGGCTCGGGCGAGCAGTACTTC.

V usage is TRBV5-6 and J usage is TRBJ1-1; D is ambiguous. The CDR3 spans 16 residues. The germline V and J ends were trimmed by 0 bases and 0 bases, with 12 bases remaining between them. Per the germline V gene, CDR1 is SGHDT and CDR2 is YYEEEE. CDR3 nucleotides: TGTGCCAGCAGCTTGGCCTCAGGCAGGTTGAACACTGAAGCTTTCTTT. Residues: CASSLASGRLNTEAFF.

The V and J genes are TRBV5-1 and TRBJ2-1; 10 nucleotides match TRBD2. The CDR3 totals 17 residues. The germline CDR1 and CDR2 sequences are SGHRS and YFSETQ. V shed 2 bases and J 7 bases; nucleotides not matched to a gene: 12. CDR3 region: CASSFGLAELSGNEQFF. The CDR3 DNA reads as TGCGCCAGCAGCTTTGGACTAGCGGAACTTTCGGGGAATGAGCAGTTCTTC.

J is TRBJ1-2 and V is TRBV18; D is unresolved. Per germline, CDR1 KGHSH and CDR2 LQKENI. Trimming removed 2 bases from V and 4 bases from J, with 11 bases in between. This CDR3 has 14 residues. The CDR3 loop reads CASSPTRDTYGYTF. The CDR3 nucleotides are TGTGCCAGCTCACCAACTCGGGATACCTATGGCTACACCTTC.

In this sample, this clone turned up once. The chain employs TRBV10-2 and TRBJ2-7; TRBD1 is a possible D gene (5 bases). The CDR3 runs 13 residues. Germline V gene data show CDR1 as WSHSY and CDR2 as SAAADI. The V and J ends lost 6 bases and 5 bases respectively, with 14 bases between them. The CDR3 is CASSHIDRDEQYF. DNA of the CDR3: TGCGCCAGCAGCCACATCGACAGAGACGAGCAGTACTTC.

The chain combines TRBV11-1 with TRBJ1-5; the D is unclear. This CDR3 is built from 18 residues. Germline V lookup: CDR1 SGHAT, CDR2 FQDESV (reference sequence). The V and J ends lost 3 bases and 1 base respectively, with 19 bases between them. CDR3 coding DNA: TGTGCCAGCAGCTTCCGTAAGAGGGTTTGCGGAAGCAATCAGCCCCAGCATTTT. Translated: CASSFRKRVCGSNQPQHF.

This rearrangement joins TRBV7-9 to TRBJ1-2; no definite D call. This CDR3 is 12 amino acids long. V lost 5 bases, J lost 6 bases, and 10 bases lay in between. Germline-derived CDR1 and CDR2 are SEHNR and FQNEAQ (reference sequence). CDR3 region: CASSIFQDGYTF. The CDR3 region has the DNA TGTGCCAGCAGCATTTTCCAGGATGGCTACACCTTC.

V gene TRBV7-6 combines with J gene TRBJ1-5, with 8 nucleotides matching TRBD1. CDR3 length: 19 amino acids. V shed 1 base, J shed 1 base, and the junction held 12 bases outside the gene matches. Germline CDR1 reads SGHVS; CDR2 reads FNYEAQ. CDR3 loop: CASSLGDRFMEGSNQPQHF. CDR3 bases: TGTGCCAGCAGCTTAGGGGACAGGTTTATGGAGGGGAGCAATCAGCCCCAGCATTTT.

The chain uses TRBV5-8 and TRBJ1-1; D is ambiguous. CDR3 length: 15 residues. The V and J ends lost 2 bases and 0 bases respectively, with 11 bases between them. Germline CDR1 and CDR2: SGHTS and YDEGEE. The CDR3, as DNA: TGTGCCAGCAGCTTAGGTAAAGTAATGAACACTGAAGCTTTCTTT. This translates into CASSLGKVMNTEAFF.

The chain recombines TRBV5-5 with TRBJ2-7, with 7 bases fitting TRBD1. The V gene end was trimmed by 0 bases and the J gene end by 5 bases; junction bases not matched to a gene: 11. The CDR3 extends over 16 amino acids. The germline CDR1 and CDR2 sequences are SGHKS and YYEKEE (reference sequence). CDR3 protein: CASSLVPGGIPHEQYF. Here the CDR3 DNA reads TGTGCCAGCAGCTTGGTTCCAGGGGGTATCCCCCACGAGCAGTACTTC.

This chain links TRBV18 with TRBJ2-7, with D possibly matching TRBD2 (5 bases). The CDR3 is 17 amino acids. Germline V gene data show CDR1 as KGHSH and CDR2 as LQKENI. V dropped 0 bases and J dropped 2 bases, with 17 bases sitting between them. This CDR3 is CASSPPFPGGRTYEQYF. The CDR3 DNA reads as TGTGCCAGCTCACCACCGTTTCCAGGAGGTAGGACCTACGAGCAGTACTTC.

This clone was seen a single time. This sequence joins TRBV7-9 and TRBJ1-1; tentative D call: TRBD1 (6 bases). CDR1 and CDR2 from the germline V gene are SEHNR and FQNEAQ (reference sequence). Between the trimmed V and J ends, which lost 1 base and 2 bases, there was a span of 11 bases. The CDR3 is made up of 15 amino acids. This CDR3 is CASSLVTGLNTEAFF. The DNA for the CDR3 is TGTGCCAGCAGCTTAGTGACAGGACTTAACACTGAAGCTTTCTTT.

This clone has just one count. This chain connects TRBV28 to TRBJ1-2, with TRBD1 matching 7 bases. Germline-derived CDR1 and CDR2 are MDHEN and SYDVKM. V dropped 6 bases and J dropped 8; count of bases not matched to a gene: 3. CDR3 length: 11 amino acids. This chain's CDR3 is CASSGTAGYTF. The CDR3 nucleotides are TGTGCCAGCAGCGGGACAGCCGGCTACACCTTC.

The CDR3 DNA sequence: TGTGCCAGCACGACTAGCGAGTACAATGAGCAGTTCTTC. Translated, it gives CASTTSEYNEQFF. The genes are TRBV7-9 and TRBJ2-1; the match to TRBD2 covers 8 bases. V gave up 7 bases and J gave up 4 bases; unmatched junction bases: 3. The length of the CDR3 is 13 residues. Germline assignment: CDR1 SEHNR and CDR2 FQNEAQ (reference sequence).

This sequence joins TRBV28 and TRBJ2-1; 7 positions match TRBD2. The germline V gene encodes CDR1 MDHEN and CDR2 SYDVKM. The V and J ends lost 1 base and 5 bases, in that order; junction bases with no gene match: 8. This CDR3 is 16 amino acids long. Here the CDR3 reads CASSLLGGSRDNEQFF. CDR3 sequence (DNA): TGTGCCAGCAGTTTATTAGGCGGGAGTCGCGACAATGAGCAGTTCTTC.